These T cell receptor beta chains were read from a single sample in a study of CD8 T cells in Susac syndrome. Using its own MiXCR run on the immunoSEQ multiplex PCR reads, TCRdb lists one record per CDR3 protein. The data contain some 130,000 distinct CDR3 sequences, 95% of them seen just once; the ten biggest clones take up about 0.18%. Sequenced input: CD8+ T cells from PBMCs. The receptors were sampled from a human donor with Susac syndrome. Each CDR3 is given without its conserved first and last residue. D genes are given only for firm matches.

V	J	length	D	CDR3
TRBV27	TRBJ1-1	10	-	ASSVGNREAF
TRBV27	TRBJ1-4	9	-	ASSSNEKLF
TRBV4-1	TRBJ2-1	10	-	ASSGIVNEQF
TRBV20-1	TRBJ2-7	14	TRBD1	SAINFGQDPSYEQY
TRBV5-6	TRBJ2-1	11	TRBD1	ASSGGQVFEQF
TRBV9	TRBJ2-1	14	TRBD2	ASSVDEGGPYNEQF
TRBV7-8	TRBJ1-1	12	TRBD1	ASSPRTGVTEAF
TRBV7-6	TRBJ2-4	14	-	ASSTSRGEAKNIQY
TRBV18	TRBJ2-6	14	-	ASSPPGEGGANVLI
TRBV5-1	TRBJ2-7	12	TRBD1	ASSWGQGMYEQY
TRBV27	TRBJ2-2	12	-	ASRGTGNTGELF
TRBV4-1	TRBJ2-7	13	-	ASSQGIDRVYEQY
TRBV20-1	TRBJ2-1	13	-	SARDEWGNYNEQF
TRBV30	TRBJ2-4	10	TRBD1	ACYRGENIQY
TRBV7-6	TRBJ2-1	13	TRBD2	ASSSLGRGRNEQF
TRBV5-4	TRBJ1-3	13	-	ASSLVPDSGNTIY
TRBV20-1	TRBJ1-2	9	-	SARTVYGYT
TRBV15	TRBJ1-5	12	-	ATSRGQMAGPQH
TRBV20-1	TRBJ2-1	13	TRBD2	SARVREGLSNEQF
TRBV2	TRBJ1-4	14	-	ASSDFRGPSNEKLF
TRBV15	TRBJ2-1	13	-	ATSQGGAEGNEQF
TRBV11-3	TRBJ2-7	13	-	ASSLASFGAYEQY
TRBV13	TRBJ2-7	13	-	ASSLLQGFYYEQY
TRBV12-3/TRBV12-4	TRBJ2-2	10	-	ASSFGAGELF
TRBV19	TRBJ2-7	12	TRBD1	ASSPQGLPYEQY
TRBV20-1	TRBJ1-1	11	-	SARDDRAPEAF
TRBV29-1	TRBJ2-1	12	TRBD1	SVVWDSSYNEQF
TRBV5-4	TRBJ1-1	11	-	ATQDDVNTEAF
TRBV4-1	TRBJ2-5	15	TRBD1	ASSQDRTGTLLETQY
TRBV7-6	TRBJ1-1	12	-	ASSFFGENTEAF
TRBV9	TRBJ1-1	11	-	ASSPQGDTEAF
TRBV7-6	TRBJ2-7	14	TRBD2	ASSSATSGREAEQY
TRBV4-1	TRBJ2-5	14	-	ASSHELDLRVAAQY
TRBV29-1	TRBJ2-5	11	TRBD1	SVEWDREETQY
TRBV24-1	TRBJ2-3	14	TRBD2	ATSDVAGEGTDTQY
TRBV7-6	TRBJ1-4	12	-	ASSPLATNEKLF
TRBV7-9	TRBJ2-1	16	TRBD2	ASSSTGTSGGQYNEQF
TRBV12-5	TRBJ2-1	9	-	ASYWYNEQF
TRBV28	TRBJ2-4	9	-	ASSSTPFQY
TRBV27	TRBJ2-7	13	-	ASSSYPTMLAEQY
TRBV21-1	TRBJ2-1	11	-	ASSRLAYNEQF
TRBV7-9	TRBJ1-2	16	TRBD1	ASSFYPGQGMISGGYT
TRBV5-6	TRBJ1-4	11	-	ASSPNSVEKLF
TRBV7-9	TRBJ2-3	11	-	ASSPASTDTQY
TRBV29-1	TRBJ2-7	13	TRBD2	SVTGLAGVPKGQY
TRBV7-7	TRBJ2-7	13	TRBD1	ASSRGTGGSYEQY
TRBV9	TRBJ2-2	15	TRBD2	ASSVPRAGEDTGELF
TRBV9	TRBJ1-1	11	-	ASSVGPSTEAF
TRBV5-1	TRBJ2-7	13	TRBD1	ASSLYVGQTYEQY
TRBV2	TRBJ1-2	13	-	ASRRRPFTVYGYT